The entry below gives a single T cell receptor (beta chain) sequence along with its context. These data come from a study of blood T cell repertoires in COVID-19. Across the whole study: Samples representing acute and convalescent COVID-19 were sourced from the United States, Italy and Spain.

The study recruited people aged roughly 18 to 95 years across some 23 US areas. Participants classified as exposed had met a COVID-19 case within 2 weeks before study entry. The assay was immunoSEQ multiplex PCR, and TCRdb's table has in-frame clones only and misses some. The data show 300,000 to 450,000 clones, almost 90% seen once. Germline CDR1 and CDR2: SGHTS and YDEGEE. Losses at the gene ends were 4 bases for V and 2 bases for J; bases not matched to a gene: 3. CDR3 length: 16 residues. The source of this sequence is a woman in her twenties or thirties who had been exposed to COVID-19. The sample consisted of PBMCs or T cells enriched from blood (not recorded which). The V call is TRBV5-8, the J call TRBJ2-3; 14 bases are a match to TRBD2. The CDR3 bases are TGTGCCAGCAGCAAGGGACTAGCGGGGGACACAGATACGCAGTATTTT. Amino acid sequence: CASSKGLAGDTDTQYF.